The entry that follows covers one TCR beta chain sequence. RNA transcripts gave rise to amplified TCR beta CDR3 regions. First-round RT-PCR with HTBI primers amplified the TCR CDR3 region. One entry per CDR3 protein, called by TCRdb with MiXCR from the multiplex PCR reads. The sample has 600,000 to 650,000 distinct CDR3 sequences; less than 25% are singletons. Germline V CDR1 and CDR2: SGHTA, FQGNSA. Trimming removed 2 bases at V and 1 base at J, with 13 bases between. This CDR3 spans 16 amino acids. Orbital computed tomography, thyroid ultrasound, serum thyroxine and TRAb, and clinical symptoms together informed the diagnoses. These data belong to a study of T cells in Graves' hyperthyroidism and ophthalmopathy.

The specimen was blood. This sequence was found in a man younger than 45 with Graves' ophthalmopathy. The rearrangement links TRBV7-2 to TRBJ2-3; D is unclear. The CDR3 sequence is CASSLRGFNGTDTQYF. The CDR3 nucleotides read TGTGCCAGCAGCTTACGAGGTTTCAATGGCACAGATACGCAGTATTTT.